A single sample gave rise to the 19 T cell receptor beta chains below, sequenced in a study of regulatory T cells in long-lasting Graves disease. Through Arm-PCR of CDR3 regions and iRepertoire HTBI primers, TCR beta libraries were built. TCRdb re-derived calls from the multiplex PCR reads in MiXCR, one entry per CDR3 protein. The top ten clones hold 30% of a sample with a few hundred thousand distinct CDR3 sequences, 16% of them seen once. Time point here: newly diagnosed GD, antithyroid drugs for less than 3 months. With RNA extracted from PBMCs as input, the TCR library was made. This same sample was also taken into another study, of T cells in Graves' hyperthyroidism and ophthalmopathy.

The sample was peripheral blood mononuclear cells (PBMCs), taken at new diagnosis, from a patient treated with antithyroid drugs. The origin of the receptors is a man aged 35 to 55 with Graves disease.

Many counts were recorded for this clonotype. The chain is built from TRBV5-1 and TRBJ2-3; 8 nucleotides agree with TRBD1. The V gene end was trimmed by 4 bases and the J gene end by 3 bases; junction bases not matched to a gene: 10. CDR1 is SGHRS, CDR2 YFSETQ, per germline. The CDR3 runs 16 residues. CDR3 in amino acids: CASSTRQGQRTDTQYF. The CDR3 DNA is TGCGCCAGCAGCACCCGACAGGGGCAAAGGACAGATACGCAGTATTTT.

This clonotype was detected ten times or more. The chain uses TRBV18 and TRBJ2-2; 7 bases are shared with TRBD1. CDR1 and CDR2 (germline): KGHSH, LQKENI. V shed 5 bases and J 4 bases; nucleotides not matched to a gene: 4. This CDR3 contains 14 residues. The CDR3 protein is CASSSDRATGELFF. CDR3 nucleotides: TGTGCCAGCTCATCCGACAGGGCCACCGGGGAGCTGTTTTTT.

The table lists this clonotype with many counts. The chain links TRBV27 to TRBJ2-3; D not certain. V shed 7 bases and J shed 1 base, with 9 bases lying between them. CDR3 length: 13 amino acids. CDR1 and CDR2 from the germline V gene are MNHEY and SMNVEV (reference sequence). The CDR3 DNA reads TGTGCCAGCACGAATCGGGGCACAGATACGCAGTATTTT. Translating gives CASTNRGTDTQYF.

The gene calls are TRBV6-2 or TRBV6-3 and TRBJ2-5; TRBD2 is a possible D gene (5 bases). Germline loops: CDR1 MNHEY, CDR2 SVGEGT. This CDR3 spans 14 amino acids. The V end lost 3 bases, the J end lost 5 bases, and 13 bases lay between the germline ends. The CDR3 protein is CASSYFSGSETQYF. For the CDR3, the DNA is TGTGCCAGCAGTTATTTCTCGGGGTCTGAGACCCAGTACTTC.

To note about this clonotype: Possible read error: a much larger clone is one base away. Because the CDR3 is missing its conserved closing phenylalanine or tryptophan, this is likely a read error. The gene calls are TRBV25-1 and TRBJ2-7; TRBD1 agrees at 9 bases. Germline CDR1 is MGHDK and CDR2 is SYGVNS. This CDR3 is 15 amino acids long. V shed 8 bases, J shed 1 base, and the junction held 9 bases outside the gene matches. CDR3 residues: CASSPLGQGSYEQYL. Written as DNA, the CDR3 is TGTGCCAGCTCACCCCTAGGACAGGGGTCCTACGAGCAGTACCTC.

This clonotype was observed a few times. Given a much more abundant clone one base away, this may be a read error. V is TRBV12-3 or TRBV12-4 and J is TRBJ1-2; a possible D gene is TRBD1 (5 bases). The CDR3 extends over 14 amino acids. V was pared by 6 bases and J by 2 bases, with 13 bases between. Here the CDR3 DNA reads TGTGCCAGCAGCCCGGCGGGGGGGAACTATGGCTACACCTTC. Translating it yields CASSPAGGNYGYTF.

In its sample, this clonotype was seen many times. The rearrangement uses TRBV6-2 or TRBV6-3 and TRBJ2-1, with 15 bases aligning to TRBD2. Per germline, CDR1 MNHEY and CDR2 SVGEGT. This CDR3 is built from 17 residues. V shed 6 bases and J 6 bases; nucleotides not matched to a gene: 9. Here the CDR3 reads CASRRTSGGAWGNEQFF. The CDR3, as DNA: TGTGCCAGCAGACGGACTAGCGGGGGGGCCTGGGGCAATGAGCAGTTCTTC.

This clonotype was seen repeatedly, ten times or more. The junction differs from germline at one of its ends, possibly a read error. The V call is TRBV5-1, the J call TRBJ1-2, with D perhaps matching TRBD1 (6 bases). The CDR3 spans 13 residues. Germline V gives CDR1 SGHRS, CDR2 YFSETQ. The CDR3 reads CASSYGQLYGYTF. CDR3 nucleotides: TGTGCCAGCAGCTATGGACAGCTCTATGGCTACACCTTC. Using reference TRBV5-1 and TRBJ1-2 for the parts outside the CDR3, the full variable domain is KAGVTQTPRYLIKTRGQQVTLSCSPISGHRSVSWYQQTPGQGLQFLFEYFSETQRNKGNFPGRFSGRQFSNSRSEMNVSTLELGDSALYLCASSYGQLYGYTFGSGTRLTVV.

This clonotype has a count of ten or more. The V call is TRBV20-1, the J call TRBJ1-5; 9 nucleotides agree with TRBD1. The CDR3 covers 13 residues. Germline V gene data show CDR1 as DFQATT and CDR2 as SNEGSKA (reference sequence). The junction had 5 bases not matched to a gene; V was cut back by 6 bases and J by 5 bases. The CDR3 spells CSAEGQGYQPQHF. CDR3 DNA sequence: TGCAGTGCGGAGGGACAGGGTTATCAGCCCCAGCATTTT.

This clonotype was seen ten or more times. The gene calls are TRBV5-6 and TRBJ2-1, with 7 nucleotides matching TRBD1. Germline CDR1 reads SGHDT; CDR2 reads YYEEEE. There are 13 residues in the CDR3. V was pared by 4 bases and J by 5 bases, with 3 bases of the junction left unmatched. The CDR3 nucleotides read TGTGCCAGCAGCAGAGGGACAGACAATGAGCAGTTCTTC. As protein: CASSRGTDNEQFF.

This clonotype was counted at least ten times. J is TRBJ2-7 and V is TRBV2, with D uncertain. Per the germline V gene, CDR1 is SNHLY and CDR2 is FYNNEI. V was clipped by 8 bases and J by 1 base, with 6 bases between them. CDR3 length: 11 residues. CDR3 in DNA: TGTGCCAGCGGGATATCCTACGAGCAGTACTTC. This encodes CASGISYEQYF.

At least ten counts were recorded for this clonotype. The chain employs TRBV5-1 and TRBJ2-2; TRBD1 matches 9 bases. CDR1 is SGHRS and CDR2 is YFSETQ in the germline V gene. The CDR3 has 15 residues. Trimming removed 5 bases from V and 4 bases from J; junction bases left unmatched: 6. The CDR3 bases are TGCGCCAGCAGAGAACGGACAGGGGTCACCGGGGAGCTGTTTTTT. Protein product: CASRERTGVTGELFF.

This clonotype was seen at least ten times. The V gene is TRBV28, the J gene TRBJ2-2, with TRBD2 matching over 9 bases. Germline CDR1 is MDHEN and CDR2 is SYDVKM. The CDR3 spans 15 residues. J was trimmed by 7 bases and V by 5 bases; bases with no gene match: 8. This chain's CDR3 is CASSILSSGVGELFF. CDR3 sequence (DNA): TGTGCCAGCAGTATTCTATCTAGCGGGGTCGGGGAGCTGTTTTTT.

Remarks on this clonotype: A read error is possible here, since a much larger clone lies one base away. CDR3 coding DNA: TGTGCCAGCGGCGGGACAGCCACAGATACGCGGTATTTT. It is translated as CASGGTATDTRYF. The V call is TRBV28, the J call TRBJ2-3, with TRBD1 as a possible D gene (7 bases). The CDR3 consists of 13 residues. Germline CDR1 and CDR2: MDHEN and SYDVKM.

The chain links TRBV5-1 to TRBJ2-1; TRBD2 matches 11 bases. Trimming removed 4 bases from V and 0 bases from J; junction bases left unmatched: 6. The CDR3 is 17 residues long. Germline assignment: CDR1 SGHRS and CDR2 YFSETQ. CDR3 in DNA: TGCGCCAGCAGCGCCACTCTAGCGGGGGGCTCCTACAATGAGCAGTTCTTC. Amino acids: CASSATLAGGSYNEQFF.

This clonotype has at least ten counts. This sequence joins TRBV5-1 and TRBJ2-1; D is possibly TRBD1 (5 bases). CDR3 length: 16 amino acids. V lost 0 bases, J lost 0 bases, and 10 bases lay in between. The germline gives CDR1 SGHRS, CDR2 YFSETQ. The CDR3 DNA follows: TGCGCCAGCAGCTTGGGACAGAGAAGCTCCTACAATGAGCAGTTCTTC. Translating gives CASSLGQRSSYNEQFF.

This clonotype was seen a handful of times. This may be a read error: a much more frequent sequence differs by one nucleotide. This chain connects TRBV6-1 to TRBJ2-3; tentatively, D is TRBD2 (5 bases). Germline V gene lookup returns CDR1 MNHNS and CDR2 SASEGT. This CDR3 contains 17 residues. The germline V and J ends were trimmed by 2 bases and 0 bases, with 15 bases remaining between them. The CDR3, as DNA: TGTGCCAGCAGTGAACCGAGCGGTTCTTCTAGCACAGATACGCAGTATTTT. As protein: CASSEPSGSSSTDTQYF.

About this clonotype itself: A much larger clonotype is one base distant, so this may be a read error. J is TRBJ1-1 and V is TRBV19; TRBD1 matches 8 bases. The CDR3 runs 13 residues. In germline, CDR1 is LNHDA, CDR2 SQIVND (reference sequence). With V trimmed by 5 bases and J by 8 bases, 7 bases remained unmatched. The CDR3 sequence: CASSLQQGGEAFF. For the CDR3, the DNA is TGTGCCAGTAGTCTGCAACAGGGGGGGGAAGCTTTCTTT. The complete variable domain, with remaining parts taken from reference TRBV19 and TRBJ1-1, reads DGGITQSPKYLFRKEGQNVTLSCEQNLNHDAMYWYRQDPGQGLRLIYYSQIVNDFQKGDIAEGYSVSREKKESFPLTVTSAQKNPTAFYLCASSLQQGGEAFFGQGTRLTVV.

This clonotype came up many times. The CDR3 nucleotides read TGCGCCAGCAGCTTGGACGTATCAGATACGCAGTATTTT. The encoded protein is CASSLDVSDTQYF. The chain combines TRBV5-1 with TRBJ2-3, with D unresolved. This CDR3 contains 13 residues. The germline CDR1 and CDR2 sequences are SGHRS and YFSETQ. Trimming took 0 bases from V and 4 from J, leaving 6 bases between them.